This T cell receptor (beta chain) was sequenced in a study of T cell repertoires in cytomegalovirus infection (dated by TCRdb to about 2019). Turning to the overall study: Because public TCR beta signatures pointed to carriage of CMV infection together with the matching HLA type, the HLA type of each donor mattered for the analysis.

Sequenced using an Illumina HiSeq 1500. Using fastp at Q25 and MiXCR, TCRdb reprocessed the public reads and kept productive beta chains. Each record represents a unique CDR3 protein, reported with the most common genes and DNA among its rows. The sample table contains about 490,000 distinct CDR3 sequences; only one count was recorded for around 27% of them. Roughly 13% of the sample belongs to the ten largest clones. With respect to this clonotype: It lacks a known antigen. A read error may be the cause here, since a much bigger clone is one base away.

What the work shows at the level of the full study, not this receptor alone: In the ex vivo response, HLA-C-restricted CMV-specific TCR beta clonotypes were dominant, and in two of eight donors the single most frequent clonotype came from this HLA-C-restricted group. Cumulative frequency of public TCR beta family members discriminated carriers of CMV infection plus the relevant HLA type in this cohort and an independent 352-donor cohort.

This sequence originates from a human donor in good health (CMV status not recorded). Some clones in this sample may be carry-over from other donors' samples. The sequencing sample was made of PBMCs.

Here is the DNA: TGTGCCAGCAGTTACTCGGGAACGAACACCGGGGGGCTGTTTTTT. The resulting protein is CASSYSGTNTGGLFF. The chain is made from TRBV6-6 and TRBJ2-2; D gene: possibly TRBD2, on 6 matching bases. CDR1 and CDR2 are read off the germline V gene (reference sequence) as MNHNY and SVGAGI. Its CDR3 holds 15 amino acids, cysteine through phenylalanine. The CDR3 DNA has 45 bases and is translated from base 1.